Each of the 6 T cell receptor beta chains below was sequenced from the same sample in a study of identical twins. TCRdb fed the 5' RACE reads into MiXCR, producing one record per CDR3 protein. The sample carries more than 200,000 distinct CDR3 sequences, around an eighth recorded once. The sample comprised memory (CD45RO+) T cells sorted from blood. The receptors here all came from a woman aged 18-29 years in good health.

This chain connects TRBV15 to TRBJ2-7; D gene unclear. The germline V gene encodes CDR1 LNHNV and CDR2 YYDKDF (reference sequence). V was shortened by 8 bases and J by 5 bases, with 16 bases between the two germline ends. The CDR3 is 13 residues long. The CDR3 sequence is CATRPGWENEQYF. The CDR3, as DNA: TGTGCCACCCGCCCCGGCTGGGAAAACGAGCAGTACTTC.

This rearrangement joins TRBV20-1 to TRBJ2-5; weak D call: TRBD2 (6 bases). This CDR3 has 15 residues. The V end lost 2 bases, the J end lost 4 bases, and 17 bases lay between the germline ends. Germline assignment: CDR1 DFQATT and CDR2 SNEGSKA (reference sequence). The CDR3 DNA sequence: TGCAGTGCTAGAAGCCCCCCCGCGCGGGGAGAGACCCAGTACTTC. This sequence encodes CSARSPPARGETQYF.

This clonotype was seen a few times. The chain is built from TRBV5-1 and TRBJ2-5; 11 nucleotides line up with TRBD2. Per germline, CDR1 SGHRS and CDR2 YFSETQ. V was clipped by 4 bases and J by 2 bases; unmatched bases: 4. The CDR3 consists of 15 residues. In DNA form, the CDR3 reads TGCGCCAGCAGCAAGGGACTAGCGGTTCAAGAGACCCAGTACTTC. Protein product: CASSKGLAVQETQYF.

This clonotype showed up just a few times. The chain carries TRBV20-1 and TRBJ2-3, with a tentative D call TRBD2 (7 bases). Deletions cut 3 bases from V and 2 bases from J, with 18 bases between. Per the germline V gene, CDR1 is DFQATT and CDR2 is SNEGSKA (reference sequence). The CDR3 sequence is 16 residues long. The CDR3 DNA is TGCAGTGCTAGCGATCGGAGGGGGGGGGACACAGATACGCAGTATTTT. It yields the protein CSASDRRGGDTDTQYF.

This clonotype was counted only a few times. The chain is built from TRBV30 and TRBJ2-5; D possibly corresponds to TRBD2 (6 bases). Trimming took off 0 bases at V and 4 bases at J, with 18 bases between the two ends. The CDR3 loop spans 16 amino acids. The germline gives CDR1 GTSNPN, CDR2 SVGIG (reference sequence). The CDR3 spells CAWSVRVGRGRETQYF. CDR3 bases: TGTGCCTGGAGTGTCAGGGTCGGGAGAGGCCGAGAGACCCAGTACTTC.

The sample holds a few counts of this clonotype. The chain employs TRBV4-1 and TRBJ2-4, with 10 bases lining up with TRBD2. The CDR3 spans 16 residues. Germline values: CDR1 MGHRA, CDR2 YSYEKL. Germline trimming cut 9 bases from V and 1 base from J; bases unmatched to any gene: 9. CDR3 DNA sequence: TGCGCCAGTGGGCTAGCGGGAGCCGGTGCCAAAAACATTCAGTACTTC. Translating it yields CASGLAGAGAKNIQYF.